The 27 T cell receptor beta chains below come from one sample, sequenced in a study of T cell clones after liver transplantation. Profiling relied on immunoSEQ multiplex PCR, and the TCRdb table lists in-frame clones only, not all of them. Here the sample spans over 5,500 clones, roughly 85% being singletons. Sequences were derived from CD8+ T cells from blood, sampled 24 months after liver transplant. The source is a human patient who received a liver transplant. Some T cells may originate from the graft donor.

The rearrangement uses TRBV28 and TRBJ1-3; D is uncertain. The CDR3 has 11 amino acids. V lost 3 bases, J lost 4 bases, and 1 base lay in between. From germline, CDR1 is MDHEN and CDR2 SYDVKM. Written as DNA, the CDR3 is TGTGCCAGCAGTTTGGGAAACACCATATATTTT. Its translation: CASSLGNTIYF.

The CDR3: CASSLSSVEAFF. DNA for the CDR3: TGTGCCAGCAGCTTGTCCTCGGTTGAAGCTTTCTTT. The V call is TRBV13, the J call TRBJ1-1; no clear D gene. CDR1 PRHDT and CDR2 FYEKMQ come from the germline V gene (reference sequence). Trimming removed 3 bases at V and 7 bases at J, with 9 bases between. This CDR3 comprises 12 residues.

The chain employs TRBV6-6 and TRBJ2-1, with 8 bases matching TRBD2. Germline V gives CDR1 MNHNY, CDR2 SVGAGI (reference sequence). With 8 bases clipped from V and 5 bases from J, the junction kept 8 bases outside the gene matches. The CDR3 sequence is 14 residues long. CDR3 protein: CASSSGGQHNEQFF. CDR3 nucleotides: TGTGCCAGCTCGTCGGGGGGGCAACACAATGAGCAGTTCTTC.

J is TRBJ2-5 and V is TRBV19; no definite D call. Per germline, CDR1 LNHDA and CDR2 SQIVND (reference sequence). The ends were cut back, 5 bases at V and 2 bases at J, with 3 bases in the middle. There are 11 residues in the CDR3. The CDR3 sequence is CASSAQETQYF. DNA for the CDR3: TGTGCCAGTAGTGCACAAGAGACCCAGTACTTC.

This chain joins TRBV5-6 and TRBJ2-7; D possibly corresponds to TRBD1 (5 bases). The CDR3 consists of 12 residues. Germline CDR1 reads SGHDT; CDR2 reads YYEEEE. V gave up 4 bases and J gave up 3 bases, with 8 bases separating them. This chain's CDR3 is CASSVQGYEQYF. The DNA of the CDR3 is TGTGCCAGCAGCGTTCAGGGCTACGAGCAGTACTTC. The full variable domain, in which reference TRBV5-6 and TRBJ2-7 provide the parts outside the CDR3, is DAGVTQSPTHLIKTRGQQVTLRCSPKSGHDTVSWYQQALGQGPQFIFQYYEEEERQRGNFPDRFSGHQFPNYSSELNVNALLLGDSALYLCASSVQGYEQYFGPGTRLTVT.

V and J are TRBV4-3 and TRBJ2-1; 9 positions agree with TRBD2. The length of the CDR3 is 16 residues. Per the germline V gene, CDR1 is LGHNA and CDR2 is YSLEER. Trimming at V came to 0 bases and at J to 6 bases, leaving 6 bases not matched to a gene. CDR3 sequence reads: CASSQEAGGVVNEQFF. For the CDR3, the DNA is TGCGCCAGCAGCCAAGAGGCGGGGGGGGTGGTCAATGAGCAGTTCTTC.

In its sample, this clone was seen once. The chain combines TRBV5-6 with TRBJ2-7, with 9 bases matching TRBD2. V dropped 0 bases and J dropped 3; count of bases not matched to a gene: 7. CDR1 and CDR2 (germline): SGHDT, YYEEEE. There are 16 residues in the CDR3. CDR3 nucleotides: TGTGCCAGCAGCTTGGGTTTAGCGGGAGAGTTCTACGAGCAGTACTTC. Protein sequence: CASSLGLAGEFYEQYF.

This rearrangement joins TRBV2 to TRBJ2-7; 10 bases agree with TRBD1. Trimming took 6 bases from V and 5 from J; bases not matched to a gene: 4. Germline CDR1 is SNHLY and CDR2 is FYNNEI. This CDR3 has 13 residues. CDR3 bases: TGTGCCAGCAGGGGGACAGGGGTCGACGAGCAGTACTTC. This codes for CASRGTGVDEQYF.

The chain couples TRBV7-6 to TRBJ2-5; the D call may be TRBD1 or TRBD2 (6 bases each). CDR3 length: 12 amino acids. CDR1 SGHVS and CDR2 FNYEAQ come from the germline V gene. The germline V and J ends were trimmed by 6 bases and 5 bases, with 10 bases remaining between them. The CDR3 DNA is TGTGCCAGCAGGGAGGGGGACGAGACCCAGTACTTC. Protein product: CASREGDETQYF.

This chain links TRBV19 with TRBJ1-2, with TRBD1 as a possible D gene (5 bases). CDR1 and CDR2 from the germline V gene are LNHDA and SQIVND (reference sequence). The V end was cut by 5 bases, the J end by 1 base, with 14 bases between. The CDR3 loop spans 15 amino acids. The DNA for the CDR3 is TGTGCCAGTAGTGTGCAGGGACTCCTTAACTATGGCTACACCTTC. Translating it yields CASSVQGLLNYGYTF.

This chain joins TRBV6-5 and TRBJ1-3; D not certain. V lost 4 bases to trimming and J lost 4 bases, with 8 bases between them. The CDR3 sequence is 13 residues long. The germline V gene encodes CDR1 MNHEY and CDR2 SVGAGI. CDR3 loop: CASSFERGNTIYF. CDR3 nucleotide sequence: TGTGCCAGCAGTTTCGAGAGAGGAAACACCATATATTTT.

V usage is TRBV11-2 and J usage is TRBJ2-5; D call uncertain. This CDR3 comprises 13 residues. Trimming cost V 4 bases and J 1 base, with 7 bases left between them. Germline-derived CDR1 and CDR2 are SGHAT and FQNNGV. The CDR3 here is CASSSTTQETQYF. In DNA form, the CDR3 reads TGTGCCAGCAGCTCCACCACCCAAGAGACCCAGTACTTC.

The chain combines TRBV7-8 with TRBJ1-5; 10 positions agree with TRBD1. The trim removed 4 bases at V and 2 bases at J, leaving 8 bases unmatched. CDR1 is SGHVS and CDR2 is FQNEAQ in the germline V gene. The CDR3 totals 17 residues. The CDR3 DNA reads as TGTGCCAGCAGCTCACGACAGGGGGCGTTAGGCAATCAGCCCCAGCATTTT. Its protein product is CASSSRQGALGNQPQHF. Combining the CDR3 with reference TRBV7-8 and TRBJ1-5 gives the whole variable domain GAGVSQSPRYKVAKRGQDVALRCDPISGHVSLFWYQQALGQGPEFLTYFQNEAQLDKSGLPSDRFFAERPEGSVSTLKIQRTQQEDSAVYLCASSSRQGALGNQPQHFGDGTRLSIL.

In its sample, this clone was seen a few times. The genes are TRBV6-1 and TRBJ2-1; 8 positions agree with TRBD2. The CDR3 loop spans 19 amino acids. CDR1 is MNHNS and CDR2 is SASEGT in the germline V gene. V trimming: 2 bases; J trimming: 0 bases; junction bases outside the gene matches: 12. The chain's CDR3 is CASSENGGGGLASYNEQFF. The CDR3 region has the DNA TGTGCCAGCAGTGAAAACGGGGGGGGAGGACTTGCCTCCTACAATGAGCAGTTCTTC.

This rearrangement joins TRBV5-4 to TRBJ2-1; TRBD1 aligns across 11 bases. This CDR3 contains 15 residues. From germline, CDR1 is SGHNT and CDR2 YYREEE (reference sequence). Trimming at V came to 4 bases and at J to 4 bases, leaving 4 bases not matched to a gene. The CDR3 sequence: CASSDGQGAYNEQFF. In DNA, the CDR3 is TGTGCCAGCAGCGATGGACAGGGGGCTTACAATGAGCAGTTCTTC.

This chain joins TRBV28 and TRBJ2-7; D gene unclear. CDR3 length: 14 residues. V was trimmed by 4 bases and J by 2 bases, leaving 12 bases between them. Germline V gives CDR1 MDHEN, CDR2 SYDVKM. As DNA, the CDR3 is TGTGCCAGCAGTTCTCTGGACGGAACCTACGAGCAGTACTTC. This codes for CASSSLDGTYEQYF.

This clone was observed once. One end of the junction fails to match germline, which may point to a read error. As DNA, the CDR3 is TGTGCCAGCAGTGAAAGCGGCACGGGCTCCGACGAGCAGTACTTC. Its translation: CASSESGTGSDEQYF. The rearrangement joins TRBV6-1 to TRBJ2-7; TRBD2 might be the D (5 bases). This CDR3 is built from 15 residues. Per germline, CDR1 MNHNS and CDR2 SASEGT.

The J gene is TRBJ1-1, the V gene TRBV6-1, with D possibly being TRBD1 (5 bases). V lost 2 bases and J lost 0, with 10 bases in between. The CDR3 consists of 15 residues. Germline V gene data show CDR1 as MNHNS and CDR2 as SASEGT. The CDR3 bases are TGTGCCAGCAGTGAAAGGACATACCTGAACACTGAAGCTTTCTTT. This translates into CASSERTYLNTEAFF.

V is TRBV6-5 and J is TRBJ2-2, with D tentatively TRBD2 (6 bases). V gave up 0 bases and J gave up 6 bases, with 8 bases separating them. Germline CDR1 is MNHEY and CDR2 is SVGAGI. CDR3 length equals 14 residues. The CDR3 sequence is CASSYSGTAGELFF. The CDR3 DNA follows: TGTGCCAGCAGTTACTCGGGGACTGCCGGGGAGCTGTTTTTT.

This chain uses TRBV7-2 with TRBJ2-1; D uncertain. Trimming removed 0 bases from V and 3 bases from J, with 0 bases in between. This CDR3 comprises 12 residues. Germline loops: CDR1 SGHTA, CDR2 FQGNSA. For the CDR3, the DNA is TGTGCCAGCAGCTTAGCCTACAATGAGCAGTTCTTC. Its protein product is CASSLAYNEQFF. The full variable domain, rest sourced from reference TRBV7-2 and TRBJ2-1, is GAGVSQSPSNKVTEKGKDVELRCDPISGHTALYWYRQSLGQGLEFLIYFQGNSAPDKSGLPSDRFSAERTGGSVSTLTIQRTQQEDSAVYLCASSLAYNEQFFGPGTRLTVL.

By share of the sample, this clone is medium-sized. This chain connects TRBV7-2 to TRBJ2-3, with a possible D match to TRBD2 (6 bases). V was clipped by 1 base and J by 4 bases, with 9 bases between them. The CDR3 is 14 residues long. Germline loops: CDR1 SGHTA, CDR2 FQGNSA. The CDR3 protein is CASSLGGLSDTQYF. The CDR3 DNA sequence: TGTGCCAGCAGCTTAGGGGGACTCTCAGATACGCAGTATTTT.

This rearrangement joins TRBV6-5 to TRBJ2-2; a weak D match, TRBD1 (5 bases). The CDR3 consists of 13 residues. Trimming removed 6 bases from V and 7 bases from J, with 12 bases in between. The V gene's germline CDR1 is MNHEY and CDR2 SVGAGI. CDR3 sequence: CASRAGIGGELFF. As DNA, the CDR3 is TGTGCCAGCAGGGCAGGGATTGGCGGGGAGCTGTTTTTT.

The chain carries TRBV7-3 and TRBJ2-1; 10 bases map to TRBD1. From germline, CDR1 is SGHTA and CDR2 FQGTGA. The V and J ends lost 5 bases and 6 bases, in that order; junction bases with no gene match: 10. The CDR3 has 16 residues. The CDR3 loop is CASSPPVTGGFNEQFF. The CDR3, as DNA: TGTGCCAGCAGCCCACCGGTGACAGGGGGCTTCAATGAGCAGTTCTTC.

This clone came up a few times. The chain uses TRBV27 and TRBJ2-7; the D gene is possibly TRBD1 (6 bases). Germline V lookup: CDR1 MNHEY, CDR2 SMNVEV (reference sequence). The CDR3 spans 13 residues. The V and J ends lost 0 bases and 6 bases respectively, with 9 bases between them. CDR3 coding DNA: TGTGCCAGCAGTTTATCACAGGGACCCGAGCAGTACTTC. Its translation is CASSLSQGPEQYF.

This chain uses TRBV28 with TRBJ2-1; 7 positions agree with TRBD1. The CDR3 spans 14 residues. The germline V gene encodes CDR1 MDHEN and CDR2 SYDVKM. The V and J ends lost 6 bases and 8 bases, in that order; junction bases with no gene match: 10. The CDR3 DNA reads as TGTGCCAGCAGGGTACACAGGGGAATGGATGAGCAGTTCTTC. Translating it yields CASRVHRGMDEQFF. The whole variable domain, remainder taken from reference TRBV28 and TRBJ2-1, is DVKVTQSSRYLVKRTGEKVFLECVQDMDHENMFWYRQDPGLGLRLIYFSYDVKMKEKGDIPEGYSVSREKKERFSLILESASTNQTSMYLCASRVHRGMDEQFFGPGTRLTVL.

The chain has TRBV19 and TRBJ1-5; D ambiguous. Between the trimmed V and J ends, which lost 5 bases and 0 bases, there was a span of 11 bases. CDR3 length equals 15 residues. Germline assignment: CDR1 LNHDA and CDR2 SQIVND (reference sequence). CDR3 sequence: CASSLGSYSNQPQHF. Here the CDR3 DNA reads TGTGCCAGTAGTTTGGGCAGCTATAGCAATCAGCCCCAGCATTTT.

This chain links TRBV13 with TRBJ2-1; D is uncertain. V was shortened by 0 bases and J by 8 bases, with 11 bases between the two germline ends. The CDR3 length is 14 residues. The germline CDR1 and CDR2 sequences are PRHDT and FYEKMQ (reference sequence). The CDR3 region has the DNA TGTGCCAGCAGCTTAGGCGTGGGTACCCATGAGCAGTTCTTC. It is translated as CASSLGVGTHEQFF.